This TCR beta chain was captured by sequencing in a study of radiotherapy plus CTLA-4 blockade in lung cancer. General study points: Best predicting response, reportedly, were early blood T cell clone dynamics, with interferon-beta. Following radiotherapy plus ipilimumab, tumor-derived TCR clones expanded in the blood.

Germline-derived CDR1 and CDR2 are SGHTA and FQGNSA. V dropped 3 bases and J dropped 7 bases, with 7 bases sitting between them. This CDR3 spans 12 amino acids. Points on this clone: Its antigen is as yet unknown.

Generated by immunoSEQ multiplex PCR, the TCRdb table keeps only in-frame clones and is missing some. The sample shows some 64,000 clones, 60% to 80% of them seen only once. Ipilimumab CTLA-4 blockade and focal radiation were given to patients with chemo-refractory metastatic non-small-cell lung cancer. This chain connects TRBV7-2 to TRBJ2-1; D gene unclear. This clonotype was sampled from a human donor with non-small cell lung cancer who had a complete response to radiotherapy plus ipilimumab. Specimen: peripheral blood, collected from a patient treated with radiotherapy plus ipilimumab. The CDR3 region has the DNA TGTGCCAGCAGCTTTTCAAGGAATGAGCAGTTCTTC. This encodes CASSFSRNEQFF.